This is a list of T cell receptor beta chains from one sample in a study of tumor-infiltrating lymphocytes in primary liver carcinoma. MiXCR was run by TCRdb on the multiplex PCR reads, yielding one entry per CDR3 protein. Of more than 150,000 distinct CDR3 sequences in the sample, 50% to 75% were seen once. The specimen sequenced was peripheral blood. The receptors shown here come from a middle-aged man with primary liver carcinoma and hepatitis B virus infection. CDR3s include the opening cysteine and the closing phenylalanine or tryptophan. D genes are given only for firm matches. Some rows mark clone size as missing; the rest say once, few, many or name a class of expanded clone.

cdr3_aa: CASSQDREQEIQYF
cdr3_nt: TGTGCCAGCAGCCAAGACAGGGAACAAGAGATCCAGTACTTC
d_call: -
j_call: TRBJ2-5
v_call: TRBV14
clone_size: -

cdr3_aa: CASTLSNEKLFF
cdr3_nt: TGTGCCAGCACTTTAAGTAATGAAAAACTGTTTTTT
d_call: -
j_call: TRBJ1-4
v_call: TRBV28
clone_size: once

cdr3_aa: CASSYRGHRYF
cdr3_nt: TGTGCCAGCAGTTACAGGGGCCATCGGTACTTC
d_call: TRBD1
j_call: TRBJ2-4
v_call: TRBV5-5
clone_size: -

cdr3_aa: CAWTGTLSYEQYF
cdr3_nt: TGTGCCTGGACCGGGACACTTTCCTACGAGCAGTACTTC
d_call: -
j_call: TRBJ2-7
v_call: TRBV30
clone_size: -

cdr3_aa: CASSLSPVTTDAQYF
cdr3_nt: TGTGCTAGCAGCTTAAGTCCAGTCACCACAGATGCGCAGTATTTT
d_call: -
j_call: TRBJ2-3
v_call: TRBV11-2
clone_size: -

cdr3_aa: CASGRELQGPKETQYF
cdr3_nt: TGTGCCAGCGGCCGGGAGCTACAGGGACCTAAAGAGACCCAGTATTTC
d_call: -
j_call: TRBJ2-5
v_call: TRBV11-2
clone_size: -

cdr3_aa: CAISGGSGSHEQYF
cdr3_nt: TGTGCCATCAGTGGGGGTAGCGGGAGCCACGAGCAGTACTTC
d_call: TRBD2
j_call: TRBJ2-7
v_call: TRBV10-3
clone_size: -

cdr3_aa: CAISGSDSGSQTQYF
cdr3_nt: TGTGCCATCAGTGGGTCTGACAGCGGGAGCCAGACCCAGTACTTC
d_call: TRBD2
j_call: TRBJ2-5
v_call: TRBV10-3
clone_size: once

cdr3_aa: CASGLEGARFTEAFF
cdr3_nt: TGTGCTAGCGGCTTAGAGGGGGCGCGTTTCACTGAAGCTTTCTTT
d_call: TRBD1
j_call: TRBJ1-1
v_call: TRBV11-2
clone_size: -

cdr3_aa: CASSLDSGRINEQFF
cdr3_nt: TGTGCCAGCAGCTTAGATAGCGGGAGAATCAATGAGCAGTTCTTC
d_call: TRBD2
j_call: TRBJ2-1
v_call: TRBV7-3
clone_size: few

cdr3_aa: CASSKGQTETQYF
cdr3_nt: TGTGCCAGCAGTAAGGGACAGACAGAGACCCAGTACTTC
d_call: TRBD1
j_call: TRBJ2-5
v_call: TRBV11-1
clone_size: -

cdr3_aa: CASSYSMAGVSYNEQFF
cdr3_nt: TGTGCCAGCAGTTACTCGATGGCGGGAGTATCCTACAATGAGCAGTTCTTC
d_call: TRBD2
j_call: TRBJ2-1
v_call: TRBV6-5
clone_size: once

cdr3_aa: CASSWWGASYEQYF
cdr3_nt: TGTGCCAGCAGCTGGTGGGGGGCTAGCTACGAGCAGTACTTC
d_call: -
j_call: TRBJ2-7
v_call: TRBV5-6
clone_size: -

cdr3_aa: CASSFLLAPASSYNEQFF
cdr3_nt: TGTGCCAGCAGCTTTCTATTGGCTCCCGCGAGCTCCTACAATGAGCAGTTCTTC
d_call: -
j_call: TRBJ2-1
v_call: TRBV11-2
clone_size: many

cdr3_aa: CASNLDTMSYEQYF
cdr3_nt: TGTGCCAGCAATCTGGACACCATGTCCTACGAGCAGTACTTC
d_call: -
j_call: TRBJ2-7
v_call: TRBV6-6
clone_size: once

cdr3_aa: CASSGDSAAYEQYF
cdr3_nt: TGTGCCAGCAGCGGGGACAGTGCGGCCTACGAGCAGTACTTC
d_call: TRBD1
j_call: TRBJ2-7
v_call: TRBV7-9
clone_size: -

cdr3_aa: CAAARANYEQYF
cdr3_nt: TGTGCCGCAGCCCGGGCCAACTACGAGCAGTACTTC
d_call: -
j_call: TRBJ2-7
v_call: TRBV6-2/TRBV6-3
clone_size: -

cdr3_aa: CASNIPGQPEKLFF
cdr3_nt: TGTGCCAGCAACATTCCGGGACAGCCTGAAAAACTGTTTTTT
d_call: TRBD1
j_call: TRBJ1-4
v_call: TRBV7-9
clone_size: once

cdr3_aa: CVSSRERGTFADTQYF
cdr3_nt: TGTGTCAGCAGCCGGGAGAGGGGGACCTTCGCAGATACGCAGTATTTT
d_call: -
j_call: TRBJ2-3
v_call: TRBV11-2
clone_size: -

cdr3_aa: CASSPGTSNYGYTF
cdr3_nt: TGTGCCAGCAGTCCGGGGACATCTAACTATGGCTACACCTTC
d_call: -
j_call: TRBJ1-2
v_call: TRBV12-3/TRBV12-4
clone_size: -

cdr3_aa: CASSSGQGAGYTF
cdr3_nt: TGTGCCAGCAGTTCGGGACAGGGGGCGGGCTACACCTTC
d_call: TRBD1
j_call: TRBJ1-2
v_call: TRBV28
clone_size: -

cdr3_aa: CASSQEGAGGGNEQFF
cdr3_nt: TGCGCCAGCAGCCAAGAAGGAGCGGGAGGAGGGAATGAGCAGTTCTTC
d_call: TRBD2
j_call: TRBJ2-1
v_call: TRBV4-1
clone_size: few

cdr3_aa: CASSPGLAGIDEPFF
cdr3_nt: TGTGCCAGCTCCCCAGGACTAGCGGGTATTGATGAACCGTTCTTC
d_call: TRBD2
j_call: TRBJ2-1
v_call: TRBV11-2
clone_size: -